Described below is a single T cell receptor (beta chain) sequence and its context. Authors' methods: Cell counts per sample came from amplifying reference gene primers. TCRdb's copy holds only in-frame clones and misses some; the assay was immunoSEQ multiplex PCR. V and J calls and clone size come straight from that table; D and trimming were deduced from the DNA. Among under 200,000 clones listed, more than 75% were seen once. The entry originates in a study of blood T cell repertoires in COVID-19. Study background: T cells, B-cell-depleted T cells, or PBMCs supplied cDNA or gDNA.

The CDR3 has 13 residues. J gave up 5 bases and V 2 bases, and 1 base lay outside the gene matches. Germline V lookup: CDR1 SGHVS, CDR2 FQNEAQ. J is TRBJ1-1 and V is TRBV7-8, with 8 bases aligning to TRBD1. The receptor's source is a man between 40 and 49 years old with acute COVID-19. The sequencing sample was made of PBMCs or T cells enriched from blood (not recorded which). CDR3 residues: CASSLNRGTEAFF. The CDR3 coding sequence is TGTGCCAGCAGCTTAAACAGGGGGACTGAAGCTTTCTTT.